This TCR beta chain was recorded in a study of CD8+ T cells in alopecia areata. The overall study: Tofacitinib dosing lasted 6 to 18 months, which was then followed by 6 months off drug.

Study-wide results and limits: Mouse data revealed clearer TCR sharing than patient data did, a gap possibly tied to HLA.

There are many counts of this clone. As yet, its antigen is unknown. Extracted RNA was reverse transcribed, and the resulting cDNA served as sequencing template. Data came from immunoSEQ multiplex PCR; TCRdb stores just in-frame clones and leaves some out. The sample has over 150,000 clones, nearly 60% seen once. Treatment defined: oral pan-JAK inhibitor, 5-10 mg twice daily. Both peripheral blood and punch biopsies of lesional scalp skin were obtained from patients who had alopecia areata. This material consisted of CD4+ T cells sorted from blood, taken at week 24, from a patient treated with tofacitinib. This receptor was taken from a human donor with alopecia areata.

In nucleotides, the CDR3 is TGTGCCAGCACGCAACAGGGACTAAACACCGGGGAGCTGTTTTTT. Translation gives CASTQQGLNTGELFF. The chain is built from TRBV7-8 and TRBJ2-2, with D possibly matching TRBD2 (7 bases). V lost 7 bases, J lost 2 bases, and 14 bases lay in between. Germline V gene lookup returns CDR1 SGHVS and CDR2 FQNEAQ. The CDR3 is 15 residues long.